These 21 T cell receptor beta chains were sequenced from one sample in a study of control samples from healthy donors and cancer patients. Profiling relied on immunoSEQ multiplex PCR, and the TCRdb table lists in-frame clones only, not all of them. Of roughly 92,000 clones in the sample, about 89% are singletons; the top ten hold around 7.6%. Sequencing used blood. All receptors derive from a woman aged 60 to 75 in good health.

CDR3 nucleotide sequence: TGTGCCAGCAGCCTTGACAGGGGGGGCACAGATACGCAGTATTTT. Translation: CASSLDRGGTDTQYF. This chain joins TRBV7-8 and TRBJ2-3; 9 bases match TRBD1. The CDR3 has 15 amino acids. V shed 5 bases, J shed 1 base, and the junction held 4 bases outside the gene matches. Germline CDR1 reads SGHVS; CDR2 reads FQNEAQ. The variable domain in full, with the rest retrieved from reference TRBV7-8 and TRBJ2-3, is GAGVSQSPRYKVAKRGQDVALRCDPISGHVSLFWYQQALGQGPEFLTYFQNEAQLDKSGLPSDRFFAERPEGSVSTLKIQRTQQEDSAVYLCASSLDRGGTDTQYFGPGTRLTVL.

CDR3 DNA sequence: TGCGCCAGCAGCTTGGTTTCACCGTTTACAGGACAGGGTTCTACTGGGGCCAACGTCCTGACTTTC. It codes for CASSLVSPFTGQGSTGANVLTF. This chain connects TRBV5-1 to TRBJ2-6; 8 nucleotides line up with TRBD1. The CDR3 loop spans 22 amino acids. The ends lost 0 bases at V and 2 bases at J; junction bases unmatched: 19. Germline CDR1 is SGHRS and CDR2 is YFSETQ.

The chain joins TRBV7-9 to TRBJ2-3; 10 bases line up with TRBD1. V trimming: 6 bases; J trimming: 4 bases; junction bases outside the gene matches: 7. Germline CDR1 is SEHNR and CDR2 is FQNEAQ (reference sequence). The CDR3 has 15 residues. The CDR3 DNA follows: TGTGCCAGCAGTCCGACAGGGGGCGGAGCAGATACGCAGTATTTT. This translates into CASSPTGGGADTQYF.

The rearrangement links TRBV5-6 to TRBJ2-5, with TRBD2 matching over 7 bases. This CDR3 has 14 residues. V lost 2 bases and J lost 1; bases outside the gene matches: 2. Germline CDR1 SGHDT, CDR2 YYEEEE. CDR3 in amino acids: CASSFGGGQETQYF. In DNA, the CDR3 is TGTGCCAGCAGCTTCGGCGGGGGCCAAGAGACCCAGTACTTC. The entire variable domain, with the rest obtained from reference TRBV5-6 and TRBJ2-5, is as follows: DAGVTQSPTHLIKTRGQQVTLRCSPKSGHDTVSWYQQALGQGPQFIFQYYEEEERQRGNFPDRFSGHQFPNYSSELNVNALLLGDSALYLCASSFGGGQETQYFGPGTRLLVL.

This sequence joins TRBV7-3 and TRBJ2-2; 9 bases line up with TRBD2. This CDR3 region has 16 residues. V trimming: 5 bases; J trimming: 0 bases; junction bases outside the gene matches: 4. Germline-derived CDR1 and CDR2 are SGHTA and FQGTGA. The CDR3 sequence: CASSPRTSANTGELFF. DNA of the CDR3: TGTGCCAGCAGCCCTCGGACTAGCGCGAACACCGGGGAGCTGTTTTTT.

The count of this clone is one. This sequence joins TRBV12-3 or TRBV12-4 and TRBJ2-1; a weak D match, TRBD2 (5 bases). The CDR3 has 12 amino acids. V was pared by 6 bases and J by 6 bases, with 9 bases between. The DNA for the CDR3 is TGTGCCAGCAGCCGAGGGTCCAATGAGCAGTTCTTC. This gives the protein CASSRGSNEQFF.

The chain recombines TRBV28 with TRBJ2-5; a weak D match, TRBD2 (7 bases). The length of the CDR3 is 14 residues. The germline V gene has CDR1 MDHEN and CDR2 SYDVKM. Trimming left V 7 bases short and J 7 bases short, with 19 bases between. CDR3 nucleotides: TGTGCCAGCACCAGGGGACTAACACCCAGGACCCAGTACTTC. Residues: CASTRGLTPRTQYF.

The CDR3 reads CASRSVPGANVLTF. CDR3 DNA sequence: TGTGCCAGTCGGTCCGTCCCTGGGGCCAACGTCCTGACTTTC. The V gene is TRBV6-5, the J gene TRBJ2-6; no clear D gene. Trimming shortened V by 9 bases and J by 2 bases, and 11 bases separated the two germline ends. This CDR3 contains 14 residues. Germline-derived CDR1 and CDR2 are MNHEY and SVGAGI.

The chain uses TRBV5-4 and TRBJ1-6; D uncertain. CDR3 length equals 15 residues. Germline loops: CDR1 SGHNT, CDR2 YYREEE (reference sequence). Trimming shortened V by 7 bases and J by 0 bases, and 11 bases separated the two germline ends. This chain's CDR3 is CASRAGSSYNSPLHF. DNA for the CDR3: TGTGCCAGCCGCGCGGGGAGCTCCTATAATTCACCCCTCCACTTT. Supplemented by reference TRBV5-4 and TRBJ1-6, the full variable domain reads ETGVTQSPTHLIKTRGQQVTLRCSSQSGHNTVSWYQQALGQGPQFIFQYYREEENGRGNFPPRFSGLQFPNYSSELNVNALELDDSALYLCASRAGSSYNSPLHFGNGTRLTVT.

The V and J genes are TRBV9 and TRBJ1-1, with unresolved D. Germline V gives CDR1 SGDLS, CDR2 YYNGEE. Trimming stripped 4 bases from V and 1 base from J, with 11 bases between. The CDR3 is 14 residues long. CDR3 sequence reads: CASSSRNRNTEAFF. The CDR3 DNA sequence: TGTGCCAGCAGCTCCCGCAACCGGAACACTGAAGCTTTCTTT.

J is TRBJ2-5 and V is TRBV18, with 7 bases lining up with TRBD2. Trimming cost V 4 bases and J 1 base; bases outside gene matches: 27. The CDR3 totals 22 residues. CDR1 is KGHSH, CDR2 LQKENI, per germline. In nucleotides, the CDR3 is TGTGCCAGCTCACGTTCTAGCGGAGGCCCCGGGATGTCCCCTCATTTCCAAGAGACCCAGTACTTC. It codes for CASSRSSGGPGMSPHFQETQYF.

The J gene is TRBJ2-3, the V gene TRBV15; no clear D. This CDR3 has 13 residues. The V end was cut by 1 base, the J end by 6 bases, with 8 bases between. Looked up from germline, CDR1 is LNHNV and CDR2 is YYDKDF (reference sequence). The CDR3 DNA reads TGTGCCACCAGCAGAGGCGCCGGGGATACGCAGTATTTT. Translating it yields CATSRGAGDTQYF.

V is TRBV6-1 and J is TRBJ2-7; 7 nucleotides agree with TRBD2. The V and J ends lost 2 bases and 5 bases, in that order; junction bases with no gene match: 6. This CDR3 is 14 amino acids long. Germline CDR1 reads MNHNS; CDR2 reads SASEGT. CDR3 amino acids: CASSESGVYNEQYF. CDR3 DNA sequence: TGTGCCAGCAGTGAAAGCGGGGTTTACAACGAGCAGTACTTC.

This sequence joins TRBV3-1 (or the pseudogene TRBV3-2) and TRBJ1-4, with 12 bases matching TRBD1. The J segment lost 10 bases and the V segment lost 2 bases, leaving 2 bases of the junction unmatched. The CDR3 covers 14 residues. Germline CDR1 is LGHDT and CDR2 is YNNKEL (reference sequence). CDR3 amino acids: CASSQWDRGRKLFF. CDR3 sequence (DNA): TGTGCCAGCAGCCAATGGGACAGGGGGCGAAAACTGTTTTTT.

CDR3 residues: CASSEAEQFF. DNA of the CDR3: TGTGCCAGCAGTGAAGCGGAACAGTTCTTC. This chain joins TRBV2 and TRBJ2-1; D gene uncertain. Trimming pared 0 bases from V and 13 bases from J, leaving 4 bases between. This CDR3 has 10 residues. Per the germline V gene, CDR1 is SNHLY and CDR2 is FYNNEI. Combining the CDR3 with reference TRBV2 and TRBJ2-1 gives the whole variable domain EPEVTQTPSHQVTQMGQEVILRCVPISNHLYFYWYRQILGQKVEFLVSFYNNEISEKSEIFDDQFSVERPDGSNFTLKIRSTKLEDSAMYFCASSEAEQFFGPGTRLTVL.

The chain combines TRBV7-9 with TRBJ1-1; D ambiguous. The CDR3 is 13 amino acids. In germline, CDR1 is SEHNR, CDR2 FQNEAQ (reference sequence). The V and J ends lost 8 bases and 4 bases respectively, with 14 bases between them. CDR3 protein: CASASLASTEAFF. Written as DNA, the CDR3 is TGTGCCAGCGCCTCTTTGGCTAGCACTGAAGCTTTCTTT.

J is TRBJ2-5 and V is TRBV11-2, with D possibly TRBD1 on 6 matching bases. Germline CDR1 reads SGHAT; CDR2 reads FQNNGV. CDR3 length equals 13 residues. The V end lost 5 bases, the J end lost 1 base, and 8 bases lay between the germline ends. The CDR3 DNA is TGTGCCAGCAGCCCAGGGGCCCAAGAGACCCAGTACTTC. It specifies CASSPGAQETQYF.

This chain joins TRBV9 and TRBJ1-6; D perhaps matches TRBD1 (6 bases). This CDR3 has 13 residues. The V end was cut by 2 bases, the J end by 16 bases, with 16 bases between. CDR1 is SGDLS and CDR2 is YYNGEE in the germline V gene. CDR3 nucleotide sequence: TGTGCCAGCAGCGTCGGGACACAACAGAATCTCCACTTT. This codes for CASSVGTQQNLHF.

The rearrangement uses TRBV12-3 or TRBV12-4 and TRBJ2-4, with TRBD1 identical over 9 bases. V lost 5 bases and J lost 9; bases outside the gene matches: 5. The CDR3 covers 13 residues. Here the CDR3 DNA reads TGTGCCAGCAGTCGACAGGGGGGTAGCATTCAGTACTTC. Residues: CASSRQGGSIQYF.

The chain uses TRBV7-9 and TRBJ1-6; no clear D gene. Germline lookup yields CDR1 SEHNR and CDR2 FQNEAQ (reference sequence). This CDR3 comprises 14 residues. The germline V and J ends were trimmed by 2 bases and 6 bases, with 8 bases remaining between them. CDR3 DNA sequence: TGTGCCAGCAGCTTAACTTTAAGTAATTCACCCCTCCACTTT. It codes for CASSLTLSNSPLHF.

The chain combines TRBV5-1 with TRBJ2-6; 7 bases match TRBD1. CDR3 length: 16 residues. In germline, CDR1 is SGHRS, CDR2 YFSETQ. Trimming removed 4 bases from V and 3 bases from J; junction bases left unmatched: 7. The CDR3 sequence is CASSARTGGGANVLTF. The CDR3 DNA is TGCGCCAGCAGCGCCCGGACAGGCGGTGGGGCCAACGTCCTGACTTTC.